This TCR beta chain was identified in a study of blood T cell repertoires in COVID-19. CDR1 is MNHEY, CDR2 SMNVEV, per germline (reference sequence). The length of the CDR3 is 14 residues. Trimming at V came to 5 bases and at J to 7 bases, leaving 8 bases not matched to a gene. Assay used: immunoSEQ multiplex PCR; TCRdb lists only in-frame clones, some missing. Of approximately 31,000 clones in the sample, 65% to 90% were seen once. V gene TRBV27 combines with J gene TRBJ2-7; 10 bases are shared with TRBD1. Sequencing was carried out using peripheral blood. The source of this sequence is a woman of 80 years or more with active or convalescent COVID-19. In DNA form, the CDR3 reads TGTGCCAGCAGTCCCGGGACAGGGGTTGGAGAGCAGTACTTC. Amino acid sequence: CASSPGTGVGEQYF.